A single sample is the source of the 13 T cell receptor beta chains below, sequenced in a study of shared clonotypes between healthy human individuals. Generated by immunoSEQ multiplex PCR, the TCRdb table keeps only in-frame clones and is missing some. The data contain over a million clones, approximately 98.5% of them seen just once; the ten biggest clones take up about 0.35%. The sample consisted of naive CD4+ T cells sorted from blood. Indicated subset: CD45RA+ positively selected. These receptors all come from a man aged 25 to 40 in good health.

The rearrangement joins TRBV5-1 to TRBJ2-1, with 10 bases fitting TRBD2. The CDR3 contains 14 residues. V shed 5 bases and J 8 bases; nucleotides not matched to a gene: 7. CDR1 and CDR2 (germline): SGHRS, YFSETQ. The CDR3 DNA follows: TGCGCCAGCAGTACGCCTAGCGGGAGCGATGAGCAGTTCTTC. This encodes CASSTPSGSDEQFF. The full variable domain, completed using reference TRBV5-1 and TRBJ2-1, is KAGVTQTPRYLIKTRGQQVTLSCSPISGHRSVSWYQQTPGQGLQFLFEYFSETQRNKGNFPGRFSGRQFSNSRSEMNVSTLELGDSALYLCASSTPSGSDEQFFGPGTRLTVL.

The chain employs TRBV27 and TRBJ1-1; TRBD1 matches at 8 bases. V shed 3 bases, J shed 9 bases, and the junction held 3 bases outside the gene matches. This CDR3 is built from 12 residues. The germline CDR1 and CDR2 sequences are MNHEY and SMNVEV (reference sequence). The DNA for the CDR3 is TGTGCCAGCAGTTTCTGGGACAGGAAAGCTTTCTTT. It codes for CASSFWDRKAFF.

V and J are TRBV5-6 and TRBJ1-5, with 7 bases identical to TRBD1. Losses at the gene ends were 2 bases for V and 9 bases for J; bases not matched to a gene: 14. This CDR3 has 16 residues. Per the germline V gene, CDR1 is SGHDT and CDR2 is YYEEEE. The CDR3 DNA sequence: TGTGCCAGCAGCTTAGGTAGGGACAGCCCGAGGGGGCCCCAGCATTTT. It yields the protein CASSLGRDSPRGPQHF.

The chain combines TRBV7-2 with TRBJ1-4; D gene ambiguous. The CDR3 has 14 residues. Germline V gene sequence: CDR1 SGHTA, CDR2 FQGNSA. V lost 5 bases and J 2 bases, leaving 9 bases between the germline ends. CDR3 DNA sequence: TGTGCCAGCAGCGTGACACCGACTAATGAAAAACTGTTTTTT. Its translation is CASSVTPTNEKLFF.

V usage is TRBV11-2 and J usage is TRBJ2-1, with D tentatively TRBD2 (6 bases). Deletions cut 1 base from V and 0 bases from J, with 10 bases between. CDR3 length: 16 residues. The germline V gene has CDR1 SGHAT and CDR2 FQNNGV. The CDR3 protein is CASSLVGGNSYNEQFF. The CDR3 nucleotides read TGTGCCAGCAGCTTAGTTGGCGGGAACTCCTACAATGAGCAGTTCTTC.

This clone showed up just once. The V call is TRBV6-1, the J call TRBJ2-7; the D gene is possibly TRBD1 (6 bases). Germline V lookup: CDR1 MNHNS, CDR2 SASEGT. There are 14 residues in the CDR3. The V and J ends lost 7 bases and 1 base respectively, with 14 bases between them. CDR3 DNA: TGTGCCAGCAATCTACAGGGCCCTTCCTACGAGCAGTACTTC. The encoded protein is CASNLQGPSYEQYF.

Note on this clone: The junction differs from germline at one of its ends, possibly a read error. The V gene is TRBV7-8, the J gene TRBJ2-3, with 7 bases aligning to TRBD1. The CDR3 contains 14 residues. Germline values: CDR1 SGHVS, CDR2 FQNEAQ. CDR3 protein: CTSSSRQGPDTQYF. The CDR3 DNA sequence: TGTACCAGCAGCTCCCGACAGGGACCAGATACGCAGTATTTT.

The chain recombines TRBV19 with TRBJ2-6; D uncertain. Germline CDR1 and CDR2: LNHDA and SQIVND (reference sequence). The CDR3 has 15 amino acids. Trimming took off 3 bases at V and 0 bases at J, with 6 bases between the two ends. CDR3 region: CASSMMSSGANVLTF. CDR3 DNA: TGTGCCAGTAGTATGATGAGCTCTGGGGCCAACGTCCTGACTTTC.

CDR3 protein: CASSLSRRAATQETQYF. CDR3 coding DNA: TGTGCCAGCAGCTTGAGTAGGAGGGCCGCCACTCAAGAGACCCAGTACTTC. This chain links TRBV5-6 with TRBJ2-5, with TRBD2 as a possible D gene (6 bases). V was clipped by 1 base and J by 2 bases, with 18 bases between them. This CDR3 has 17 residues. The germline V gene encodes CDR1 SGHDT and CDR2 YYEEEE.

The DNA of the CDR3 is TGTGCCAGCAGCAAGTTAGCGGTTAGCACAGATACGCAGTATTTT. Translated: CASSKLAVSTDTQYF. The chain uses TRBV7-6 and TRBJ2-3, with D possibly matching TRBD2 (6 bases). CDR1 SGHVS and CDR2 FNYEAQ come from the germline V gene. The CDR3 is 15 amino acids. The V gene lost 5 bases and the J gene lost 0 bases, with 12 bases spanning the gap.

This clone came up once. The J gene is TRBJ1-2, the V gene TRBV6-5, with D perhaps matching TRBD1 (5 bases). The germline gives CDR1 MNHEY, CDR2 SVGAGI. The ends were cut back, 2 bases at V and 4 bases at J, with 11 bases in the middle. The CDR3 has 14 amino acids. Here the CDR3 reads CASSYRGSGYGYTF. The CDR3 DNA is TGTGCCAGCAGTTACAGGGGATCTGGCTATGGCTACACCTTC.

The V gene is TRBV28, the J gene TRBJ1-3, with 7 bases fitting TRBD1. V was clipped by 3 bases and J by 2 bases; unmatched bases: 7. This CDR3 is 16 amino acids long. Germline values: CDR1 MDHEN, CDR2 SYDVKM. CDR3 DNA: TGTGCCAGCAGTTTCGCGGACAGGCAGCCTGGAAACACCATATATTTT. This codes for CASSFADRQPGNTIYF.

Here the CDR3 reads CASSSVFGGTDTQYF. The CDR3, as DNA: TGTGCCAGCAGTTCTGTCTTCGGGGGAACAGATACGCAGTATTTT. The J gene is TRBJ2-3, the V gene TRBV28; D might be TRBD2 (6 bases). V lost 4 bases, J lost 3 bases, and 14 bases lay in between. Germline CDR1 reads MDHEN; CDR2 reads SYDVKM. The CDR3 loop spans 15 amino acids.